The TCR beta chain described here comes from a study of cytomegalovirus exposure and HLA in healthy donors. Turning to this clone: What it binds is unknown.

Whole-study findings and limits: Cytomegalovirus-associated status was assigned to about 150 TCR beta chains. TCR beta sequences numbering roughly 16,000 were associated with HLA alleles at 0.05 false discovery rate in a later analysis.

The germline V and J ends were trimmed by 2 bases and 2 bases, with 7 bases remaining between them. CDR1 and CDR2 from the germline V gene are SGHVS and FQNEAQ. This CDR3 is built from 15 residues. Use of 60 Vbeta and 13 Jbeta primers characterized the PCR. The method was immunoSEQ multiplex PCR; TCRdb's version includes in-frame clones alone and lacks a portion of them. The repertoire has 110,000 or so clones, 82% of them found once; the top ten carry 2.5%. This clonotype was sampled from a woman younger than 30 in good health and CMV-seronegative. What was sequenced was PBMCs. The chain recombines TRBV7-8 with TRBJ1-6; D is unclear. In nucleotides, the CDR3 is TGTGCCAGCAGCTTACGGGATACCTATAATTCACCCCTCCACTTT. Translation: CASSLRDTYNSPLHF.